The clone carrying this TCR beta chain was recorded only once. This specimen comes from a study of blood T cell repertoires in COVID-19. Study as a whole: PBMCs, B-cell-depleted T cells, or T cells were the source of the cDNA or gDNA that made up the material.

Repertoires were generated with immunoSEQ multiplex PCR, while TCRdb's copy carries only in-frame clones and drops some. The sample has roughly 78,000 clones; 85% to 90% are singletons. Per germline, CDR1 MNHEY and CDR2 SVGAGI. The CDR3 is 11 residues long. The ends were cut back, 7 bases at V and 5 bases at J, with 8 bases in the middle. This clonotype was obtained from a man aged 60 to 75 with acute or convalescent COVID-19. The sequencing sample was made of peripheral blood. This chain uses TRBV6-5 with TRBJ1-1, with D unresolved. CDR3 amino acids: CASIRGTEAFF. The CDR3 nucleotides are TGTGCCAGCATACGGGGTACTGAAGCTTTCTTT.